This T cell receptor beta chain was sequenced in a study of blood T cell repertoires in COVID-19. TCRdb's copy holds only in-frame clones and misses some; the assay was immunoSEQ multiplex PCR. Here the sample spans over 45,000 clones, 65% to 85% being singletons. Sequencing was performed on peripheral blood. This clonotype was sampled from a human donor with active or convalescent COVID-19. The donor label of this sample is uncertain.

The CDR3 bases are TGTGCCAGCAGCAGTAGCGGGGGGAACTACGAGCAGTACTTC. Translation gives CASSSSGGNYEQYF. V gene TRBV7-2 combines with J gene TRBJ2-7, with 10 nucleotides matching TRBD2. The trim removed 5 bases at V and 3 bases at J, leaving 4 bases unmatched. This CDR3 has 14 amino acids. Germline loops: CDR1 SGHTA, CDR2 FQGNSA.